Below, 22 T cell receptor beta chains from the same sample are listed, as sequenced in a study of CD8+ T cells in alopecia areata. Reverse transcribed after extraction, RNA yielded cDNA as the sequencing template. Sequencing was performed with immunoSEQ multiplex PCR; in TCRdb, only in-frame clones are kept and a portion is missing. The table has about 30,000 clones, about three fifths seen once. The sequenced sample consisted of NKG2D-high CD8+ T cells sorted from blood. The receptors here all came from a human donor with alopecia areata.

This clone was observed a few times. The V and J genes are TRBV27 and TRBJ2-7; 9 nucleotides align to TRBD1. Germline V lookup: CDR1 MNHEY, CDR2 SMNVEV (reference sequence). The CDR3 consists of 15 residues. The junction had 10 bases not matched to a gene; V was cut back by 4 bases and J by 6 bases. The CDR3 reads CASSSPGQGSGEQYF. In DNA form, the CDR3 reads TGTGCCAGCAGTTCTCCGGGACAGGGTTCGGGCGAGCAGTACTTC.

The rearrangement links TRBV30 to TRBJ2-1; 7 bases are shared with TRBD1. In germline, CDR1 is GTSNPN, CDR2 SVGIG (reference sequence). V lost 2 bases, J lost 2 bases, and 3 bases stayed unmatched. The CDR3 contains 14 residues. The chain's CDR3 is CAWSPGTAYNEQFF. In DNA form, the CDR3 reads TGTGCCTGGAGTCCCGGGACAGCCTACAATGAGCAGTTCTTC.

The chain combines TRBV5-1 with TRBJ2-1; 8 positions match TRBD1. Germline V gene sequence: CDR1 SGHRS, CDR2 YFSETQ. CDR3 size: 15 residues. Trimming took 0 bases from V and 4 from J; bases not matched to a gene: 3. CDR3: CASSLEDRVYNEQFF. DNA of the CDR3: TGCGCCAGCAGCTTGGAGGACAGGGTTTACAATGAGCAGTTCTTC.

The chain joins TRBV27 to TRBJ2-4, with unresolved D. Germline CDR1 is MNHEY and CDR2 is SMNVEV (reference sequence). V was clipped by 6 bases and J by 0 bases, with 6 bases between them. The CDR3 extends over 13 amino acids. DNA of the CDR3: TGTGCCAGCAGGGGATTAGCCAAAAACATTCAGTACTTC. Translating gives CASRGLAKNIQYF.

The CDR3 sequence is CSTGSDLNYGYTF. DNA for the CDR3: TGCAGTACAGGGTCCGATTTAAACTATGGCTACACCTTC. The J gene is TRBJ1-2, the V gene TRBV29-1; possibly TRBD1 for D (6 bases). The germline gives CDR1 SQVTM, CDR2 ANQGSEA. The length of the CDR3 is 13 residues.

The chain is built from TRBV7-3 and TRBJ2-5, with a weak D call TRBD1 (7 bases). Germline assignment: CDR1 SGHTA and CDR2 FQGTGA. With 4 bases removed from V and 6 bases from J, the gap between germline ends came to 15 bases. The CDR3 is made up of 14 amino acids. The CDR3 DNA is TGTGCCAGCAGCTCCTCAGGGGGGTCGAAGACCCAGTACTTC. It translates to CASSSSGGSKTQYF.

Here the CDR3 DNA reads TGTGCCAGCAGTTTCTTGTTCACCCACTCTGAAGCTTTCTTT. Protein product: CASSFLFTHSEAFF. The V and J genes are TRBV28 and TRBJ1-1; D unclear. Trimming stripped 3 bases from V and 6 bases from J, with 14 bases between. Germline assignment: CDR1 MDHEN and CDR2 SYDVKM. The length of the CDR3 is 14 residues.

This chain links TRBV5-1 with TRBJ1-4, with D possibly matching TRBD1 (5 bases). This CDR3 is 16 amino acids long. In germline, CDR1 is SGHRS, CDR2 YFSETQ. V lost 0 bases and J 6 bases, leaving 15 bases between the germline ends. Here the CDR3 DNA reads TGCGCCAGCAGCTTGGCCTGGGGGGAAGCGGATGAAAAACTGTTTTTT. Translated: CASSLAWGEADEKLFF.

The genes are TRBV6-5 and TRBJ2-7, with D perhaps matching TRBD1 (6 bases). Germline V gene data show CDR1 as MNHEY and CDR2 as SVGAGI. CDR3 size: 11 residues. V lost 6 bases, J lost 9 bases, and 12 bases lay in between. The CDR3 spells CASRKQGWQYF. CDR3 DNA: TGTGCCAGCAGGAAACAGGGCTGGCAGTACTTC.

This clone is medium-sized (0.01 to 0.1%) in the sample. The chain is built from TRBV29-1 and TRBJ2-1; 9 bases match TRBD1. V lost 3 bases and J lost 9; bases outside the gene matches: 6. CDR3 length: 13 residues. From germline, CDR1 is SQVTM and CDR2 ANQGSEA. In DNA form, the CDR3 reads TGCAGCGTTGAGACACAGGGGGCGGGTGAGCAGTTCTTC. Residues: CSVETQGAGEQFF.

This clone was found a few times. The V gene is TRBV27, the J gene TRBJ2-5, with TRBD1 matching 10 bases. Germline V gene lookup returns CDR1 MNHEY and CDR2 SMNVEV (reference sequence). The CDR3 spans 14 residues. V dropped 3 bases and J dropped 5; count of bases not matched to a gene: 3. The CDR3 nucleotides read TGTGCCAGCAGTTTCGGGACAGGGGATGAGACCCAGTACTTC. Its protein product is CASSFGTGDETQYF.

This chain links TRBV19 with TRBJ2-7; perhaps TRBD2 as D (5 bases). This CDR3 contains 14 residues. Germline loops: CDR1 LNHDA, CDR2 SQIVND (reference sequence). V was pared by 3 bases and J by 2 bases, with 11 bases between. The CDR3 sequence is CASSMGAGAYEQYF. The CDR3 nucleotides read TGTGCCAGTAGTATGGGAGCTGGAGCCTACGAGCAGTACTTC.

This sequence joins TRBV23-1 and TRBJ2-4; the D is unclear. TRBV23-1 is treated as an ORF (open reading frame) with a function not yet certain. The V gene lost 8 bases and the J gene lost 0 bases, with 20 bases spanning the gap. The CDR3 totals 17 residues. DNA for the CDR3: TGCGCCAGCCCCCCGGGTCTGGATTTTACAGCCAAAAACATTCAGTACTTC. It encodes CASPPGLDFTAKNIQYF.

The rearrangement links TRBV29-1 to TRBJ2-5, with D unclear. Deletions cut 1 base from V and 5 bases from J, with 11 bases between. CDR3 length: 13 residues. Germline-derived CDR1 and CDR2 are SQVTM and ANQGSEA. CDR3 DNA sequence: TGCAGCGTTGAAGTCGGGTTGTCGGAGACCCAGTACTTC. Amino acids: CSVEVGLSETQYF.

The genes are TRBV23-1 and TRBJ1-2, with 8 bases fitting TRBD1. TRBV23-1 is identified as an open reading frame with a role that is uncertain. The CDR3 spans 15 residues. Germline trimming cut 6 bases from V and 8 bases from J; bases unmatched to any gene: 14. In DNA, the CDR3 is TGCGCCAGCAGCCAGTTGACCTGGACAGGGAAAGGCTACACCTTC. Translated: CASSQLTWTGKGYTF.

The rearrangement links TRBV6-5 to TRBJ1-1; no reliable D call. V was pared by 6 bases and J by 0 bases, with 8 bases between. The CDR3 has 13 residues. The germline gives CDR1 MNHEY, CDR2 SVGAGI. The CDR3 bases are TGTGCCAGCAGACCATACGTGAACACTGAAGCTTTCTTT. Translating gives CASRPYVNTEAFF.

The rearrangement links TRBV4-3 to TRBJ2-2; TRBD1 matches 9 bases. Germline V lookup: CDR1 LGHNA, CDR2 YSLEER. Germline trimming cut 4 bases from V and 9 bases from J; bases unmatched to any gene: 3. CDR3 length equals 13 residues. The CDR3 region has the DNA TGCGCCAGCAGCCTCACAGGGGGCAGGGAGCTGTTTTTT. This translates into CASSLTGGRELFF.

The chain employs TRBV5-6 and TRBJ2-7; TRBD2 aligns across 9 bases. Trimming cost V 0 bases and J 5 bases; bases outside gene matches: 12. This CDR3 region has 17 residues. CDR1 SGHDT and CDR2 YYEEEE come from the germline V gene. In DNA, the CDR3 is TGTGCCAGCAGCTTGGACGATATAGCGGGAGCCGAACACGAGCAGTACTTC. It translates to CASSLDDIAGAEHEQYF.

This clone was picked up one time. V usage is TRBV28 and J usage is TRBJ1-1; D may be TRBD1 (5 bases). The CDR3 is 15 amino acids. Germline-derived CDR1 and CDR2 are MDHEN and SYDVKM. Trimming took 3 bases from V and 1 from J, leaving 12 bases between them. CDR3 sequence: CASSFEAGWNTEAFF. CDR3 in DNA: TGTGCCAGCAGTTTTGAAGCAGGGTGGAACACTGAAGCTTTCTTT. Based on the CDR3 plus reference TRBV28 and TRBJ1-1, the full variable domain is DVKVTQSSRYLVKRTGEKVFLECVQDMDHENMFWYRQDPGLGLRLIYFSYDVKMKEKGDIPEGYSVSREKKERFSLILESASTNQTSMYLCASSFEAGWNTEAFFGQGTRLTVV.

This chain connects TRBV27 to TRBJ1-1, with D possibly matching TRBD1 (6 bases). The germline V gene encodes CDR1 MNHEY and CDR2 SMNVEV (reference sequence). The CDR3 is 13 residues long. The V gene lost 3 bases and the J gene lost 8 bases, with 13 bases spanning the gap. The CDR3 loop reads CASSFFFQGEAFF. The CDR3 DNA reads as TGTGCCAGCAGTTTCTTTTTTCAGGGGGAAGCTTTCTTT.

V usage is TRBV4-3 and J usage is TRBJ1-3; D is unclear. Germline V gene sequence: CDR1 LGHNA, CDR2 YSLEER. There are 14 residues in the CDR3. V dropped 1 base and J dropped 2 bases, with 6 bases sitting between them. CDR3 in DNA: TGCGCCAGCAGCCAAGTCGGGACTGGAAACACCATATATTTT. It encodes CASSQVGTGNTIYF.

The rearrangement links TRBV4-1 to TRBJ1-1, with D possibly matching TRBD1 (6 bases). The CDR3 spans 17 residues. Trimming pared 1 base from V and 4 bases from J, leaving 19 bases between. Germline lookup yields CDR1 MGHRA and CDR2 YSYEKL. CDR3 DNA sequence: TGCGCCAGCAGCCAAGGCGGGACACCCGTGAAGGGCACTGAAGCTTTCTTT. This codes for CASSQGGTPVKGTEAFF.